The 10 T cell receptor beta chains reported below all come from one sample, sequenced in a study of tumor and adjacent non-tumor tissue in lung cancer. Three rounds of nested PCR, following a modified ARM-PCR protocol, produced the TCRbeta library. From the multiplex PCR reads, TCRdb called clonotypes with MiXCR, one entry per CDR3 protein. This sample yields more than 60,000 distinct CDR3 sequences, of which roughly 80% are seen a single time; over 9.5% belongs to the top ten. RNA was extracted from bulk tissue without any cell sorting. Specimen: lung tumor tissue. These receptors were obtained from a woman aged 45-60 years with non-small cell lung cancer.

As to this clonotype: Compared with germline, one end of the junction differs, possibly owing to a read error. The chain joins TRBV6-1 to TRBJ1-5; no reliable D call. Germline lookup yields CDR1 MNHNS and CDR2 SASEGT. The CDR3 is 13 amino acids. The CDR3: CASSDTANRPHHF. The CDR3 DNA reads as TGTGCCAGCAGTGACACTGCCAATCGGCCCCACCATTTT.

Notes on this clonotype: Relative to the germline gene, one junction end is altered; a read error may explain this. The rearrangement links TRBV4-2 to TRBJ2-1; 7 bases fit TRBD1. The CDR3 consists of 16 residues. CDR1 and CDR2 (germline): LGHNA, YNFKEQ. For the CDR3, the DNA is TGTGCCAGCAGCCATGACGAGGACAGGTTTTACAATGAGCATTTCTTC. Its protein is CASSHDEDRFYNEHFF.

This clonotype is a singleton in its sample. An end of the junction does not agree with germline; a read error may underlie this. The chain has TRBV6-5 and TRBJ2-7; D is unresolved. Germline-derived CDR1 and CDR2 are MNHEY and SVGAGI. The CDR3 totals 14 residues. CDR3 in amino acids: CASSWVRSSYKQYF. CDR3 sequence (DNA): TGTGCCAGCAGTTGGGTAAGGAGCTCCTACAAGCAGTACTTC.

A few counts support this clonotype. A much larger clone differs from this one at a single base, so this may be a read error. The J gene is TRBJ2-3, the V gene TRBV13; D uncertain. CDR1 is PRHDT, CDR2 FYEKMQ, per germline (reference sequence). Trimming left V 2 bases short and J 11 bases short, with 14 bases between. CDR3 length: 13 amino acids. Here the CDR3 DNA reads TGTGCCAGCAGCTTATCGGTTGTGGGTATGCAGTATTTT. It encodes CASSLSVVGMQYF.

The rearrangement joins TRBV12-3 or TRBV12-4 to TRBJ2-1; possible D gene TRBD1, 6 bases. CDR3 length: 14 amino acids. The ends were cut back, 9 bases at V and 3 bases at J, with 15 bases in the middle. CDR3 DNA: TGTGCCAGTGGTCGGGACACTGACTACAATGAGCAGTTCTTC. Translation gives CASGRDTDYNEQFF.

To note about this clonotype: It may be a read error: a sequence one base away is much more abundant. The V and J genes are TRBV12-3 or TRBV12-4 and TRBJ2-7; possibly TRBD1 for D (5 bases). The CDR3 totals 12 residues. The CDR3 loop is CAGSRNRCEQYF. The CDR3, as DNA: TGTGCCGGCAGCCGAAACAGGTGCGAGCAGTACTTC.

The V gene is TRBV28, the J gene TRBJ2-7; 8 bases line up with TRBD2. This CDR3 region has 15 residues. Germline trimming cut 5 bases from V and 5 bases from J; bases unmatched to any gene: 11. Germline CDR1 MDHEN, CDR2 SYDVKM. CDR3 DNA: TGTGCCAGCAGTCGTCAGCGGGAGCTGAATGACGAGCAGTACTTC. This gives the protein CASSRQRELNDEQYF. Based on the CDR3 plus reference TRBV28 and TRBJ2-7, the full variable domain is DVKVTQSSRYLVKRTGEKVFLECVQDMDHENMFWYRQDPGLGLRLIYFSYDVKMKEKGDIPEGYSVSREKKERFSLILESASTNQTSMYLCASSRQRELNDEQYFGPGTRLTVT.

The table lists this clonotype with a few counts. At one end, the junction sequence differs from germline, possibly due to a read error. The chain uses TRBV11-1 and TRBJ2-7; 7 nucleotides match TRBD2. CDR1 and CDR2 from the germline V gene are SGHAT and FQDESV (reference sequence). The CDR3 has 15 residues. DNA for the CDR3: TGTGCCAGCAGTTTGAGTCCGGGACTAACCTACGAGAAGTACTTC. This codes for CASSLSPGLTYEKYF. The whole variable domain, remainder taken from reference TRBV11-1 and TRBJ2-7, is EAEVAQSPRYKITEKSQAVAFWCDPISGHATLYWYRQILGQGPELLVQFQDESVVDDSQLPKDRFSAERLKGVDSTLKIQPAELGDSAMYLCASSLSPGLTYEKYFGPGTRLTVT.

About this clonotype: The germline gene is not matched at one end of the junction; a read error may be the cause. The rearrangement uses TRBV11-2 and TRBJ1-6; TRBD1 aligns across 8 bases. Germline V gene sequence: CDR1 SGHAT, CDR2 FQNNGV. This CDR3 has 14 amino acids. CDR3 nucleotide sequence: TGTGCCAGCATCTTAGACAGGGGTAGTTCACCTCTCCACTTT. This sequence encodes CASILDRGSSPLHF.

With regard to this clonotype: The germline gene is not matched at one end of the junction; a read error may be the cause. The CDR3 bases are TGTGCCAGCAGCCAAGGAGGATTAGCGGGAGAAGACCGCTACGAACAGTACTTC. Its translation is CASSQGGLAGEDRYEQYF. The genes are TRBV4-2 and TRBJ2-7; TRBD2 matches at 9 bases. Germline V gives CDR1 LGHNA, CDR2 YNFKEQ. The CDR3 length is 18 residues.